This record concerns one T cell receptor beta chain sequence. The data stem from a study of blood T cell repertoires in COVID-19. Study overall: In Cohort 3, a recovered donor had either two negative PCRs, clearance, or symptom resolution. The United States, Italy and Spain supplied acute and convalescent COVID-19 samples.

Source study methods: Using reference gene primer amplification, nucleated cell counts were estimated. Assay: immunoSEQ multiplex PCR; the TCRdb copy retains only in-frame clones and omits some. The DNA gave D and trimming, while V, J and clone size come from that table. The sample shows 150,000 to 200,000 clones, approximately 90% of them seen only once. This CDR3 is 15 amino acids long. The germline CDR1 and CDR2 sequences are SGHAT and FQNNGV. The trim removed 1 base at V and 3 bases at J, leaving 4 bases unmatched. Sequenced material: PBMCs or T cells enriched from blood (not recorded which). The chain combines TRBV11-2 with TRBJ2-7; TRBD1 aligns across 9 bases. The receptor was isolated from a woman in her 40s in a cohort exposed to, infected with or recovered from COVID-19 (not recorded which). The CDR3 here is CASSLGGTGSYEQYF. In DNA, the CDR3 is TGTGCCAGCAGCTTAGGAGGGACAGGGAGCTACGAGCAGTACTTC.